A single sample gave rise to the 7 T cell receptor beta chains below, sequenced in a study of CD8 T cells in Susac syndrome (dated 2019 in TCRdb). The library was built by means of the immunoSEQ multiplex PCR assay. RNA was extracted using the RNeasy kit, and about 0.5 to 1 ug of the RNA was reverse transcribed with random hexamers. Using fastp at Q25 and MiXCR, TCRdb reprocessed the public reads and kept productive beta chains. Here each entry gathers all rows of one CDR3 protein and keeps the most common genes and DNA. This sample comprises approximately 170,000 distinct CDR3 sequences, approximately 92% of them detected only once. The biggest ten clones account for 0.13% of the sample. Input material: CD4+ T cells from PBMCs. Receptors were obtained from a human donor in good health.

The chain has TRBV7-3 and TRBJ2-7; a weak D match, TRBD2 (5 bases). This CDR3 is 13 amino acids long. Germline CDR1 SGHTA, CDR2 FQGTGA. V lost 5 bases, J lost 6 bases, and 14 bases lay in between. CDR3 sequence reads: CASSRGEAGEQYF. The CDR3 DNA is TGTGCCAGCAGCCGCGGCGAGGCGGGCGAGCAGTACTTC.

The genes are TRBV19 and TRBJ1-3; TRBD1 matches 9 bases. This CDR3 has 16 amino acids. Germline CDR1 is LNHDA and CDR2 is SQIVND (reference sequence). J lost 0 bases, V lost 6 bases, and 6 bases had no gene match. CDR3 residues: CASRHRGQSSGNTIYF. The CDR3 nucleotides are TGTGCCAGTAGACACAGGGGGCAAAGCTCTGGAAACACCATATATTTT.

The rearrangement joins TRBV3-1 to TRBJ2-2; D gene ambiguous. From germline, CDR1 is LGHDT and CDR2 YNNKEL (reference sequence). This CDR3 has 16 amino acids. V was trimmed by 3 bases and J by 4 bases, leaving 15 bases between them. The CDR3 here is CASSHSAPLVTGELFF. For the CDR3, the DNA is TGTGCCAGCAGCCACTCCGCCCCCTTAGTCACCGGGGAGCTGTTTTTT.

The V gene is TRBV24-1, the J gene TRBJ2-3, with TRBD1 matching 8 bases. The junction had 9 bases not matched to a gene; V was cut back by 4 bases and J by 4 bases. The CDR3 length is 16 residues. Germline lookup yields CDR1 KGHDR and CDR2 SFDVKD. The CDR3 coding sequence is TGTGCCACCAGTGACGTACGGGACAGGTATCCAGATACGCAGTATTTT. It specifies CATSDVRDRYPDTQYF.

The chain couples TRBV5-4 to TRBJ2-1, with D hard to call. The V end was cut by 0 bases, the J end by 9 bases, with 4 bases between. This CDR3 contains 11 residues. In germline, CDR1 is SGHNT, CDR2 YYREEE (reference sequence). Written as DNA, the CDR3 is TGTGCCAGCAGCTTGGAGGGTGAGCAGTTCTTC. Translated, it gives CASSLEGEQFF.

The chain combines TRBV27 with TRBJ1-2; 8 bases match TRBD1. CDR3 length equals 14 residues. Germline V CDR1 and CDR2: MNHEY, SMNVEV (reference sequence). V gave up 5 bases and J gave up 8 bases; unmatched junction bases: 10. The CDR3 is CASSSQGAGGGYTF. The CDR3 nucleotides read TGTGCCAGCAGTAGTCAGGGGGCAGGAGGCGGCTACACCTTC.

The CDR3 coding sequence is TGTGCCAGCTCACCACCCCCCCAGGCCACGGTAATAGCTTTCTTT. It yields the protein CASSPPPQATVIAFF. The V and J genes are TRBV18 and TRBJ1-1; D unresolved. In germline, CDR1 is KGHSH, CDR2 LQKENI. V was trimmed by 0 bases and J by 10 bases, leaving 18 bases between them. CDR3 length equals 15 residues.